These 18 T cell receptor beta chains originate from one sample sequenced in a study of blood T cell repertoires in COVID-19. Profiling relied on immunoSEQ multiplex PCR, and the TCRdb table lists in-frame clones only, not all of them. This table has 15,000 or so clones, 83% appearing once. Sequencing was carried out using peripheral blood. The receptors come from a woman aged 55-70 years with acute or convalescent COVID-19.

V usage is TRBV5-1 and J usage is TRBJ1-2; weak D call: TRBD1 (5 bases). The CDR3 length is 12 residues. Germline CDR1 reads SGHRS; CDR2 reads YFSETQ. The ends were cut back, 3 bases at V and 6 bases at J, with 9 bases in the middle. DNA for the CDR3: TGCGCCAGCAGCTCCGACAGTCATGGCTACACCTTC. Residues: CASSSDSHGYTF.

The CDR3: CASSHAGGEAFF. DNA of the CDR3: TGTGCCAGCAGCCATGCCGGGGGAGAAGCTTTCTTT. This chain joins TRBV3-1 (or the pseudogene TRBV3-2) and TRBJ1-1; maybe TRBD1 (5 bases). This CDR3 contains 12 residues. Germline V lookup: CDR1 LGHDT, CDR2 YNNKEL (reference sequence). V was clipped by 3 bases and J by 8 bases, with 10 bases between them.

The rearrangement links TRBV3-1 (or the pseudogene TRBV3-2) to TRBJ2-4; 11 bases fit TRBD2. V trimming: 4 bases; J trimming: 7 bases; junction bases outside the gene matches: 15. Per germline, CDR1 LGHDT and CDR2 YNNKEL (reference sequence). This CDR3 comprises 18 residues. CDR3 sequence reads: CASSRGGTSGLLRNIQYF. For the CDR3, the DNA is TGTGCCAGCAGCCGGGGGGGGACTAGCGGACTACTTCGGAACATTCAGTACTTC.

The chain links TRBV24-1 to TRBJ2-6; 8 nucleotides align to TRBD2. Germline V gene sequence: CDR1 KGHDR, CDR2 SFDVKD. V lost 2 bases to trimming and J lost 0 bases; unmatched junction nucleotides: 5. This CDR3 has 18 residues. The CDR3 nucleotides read TGTGCCACCAGTGATTCGCGGGCGGGAGGCTCTGGGGCCAACGTCCTGACTTTC. Translation: CATSDSRAGGSGANVLTF.

This chain joins TRBV27 and TRBJ2-7; D gene uncertain. V was pared by 11 bases and J by 0 bases, with 17 bases between. CDR1 MNHEY and CDR2 SMNVEV come from the germline V gene (reference sequence). The CDR3 extends over 14 amino acids. CDR3 DNA: TGTGCCGTATCACGGAGCAGTAGCTCCTACGAGCAGTACTTC. This codes for CAVSRSSSSYEQYF.

The chain employs TRBV27 and TRBJ1-2; tentative D call: TRBD1 (5 bases). Trimming left V 1 base short and J 3 bases short, with 9 bases between. Germline V gives CDR1 MNHEY, CDR2 SMNVEV (reference sequence). CDR3 size: 14 residues. CDR3 sequence reads: CASSLLGGDYGYTF. The DNA of the CDR3 is TGTGCCAGCAGTTTATTGGGAGGGGACTATGGCTACACCTTC.

This chain connects TRBV5-1 to TRBJ2-7, with D unresolved. Germline V gives CDR1 SGHRS, CDR2 YFSETQ. The CDR3 is 13 residues long. V gave up 0 bases and J gave up 4 bases, with 8 bases separating them. CDR3 residues: CASSLGLEYEQYF. DNA of the CDR3: TGCGCCAGCAGCTTGGGTTTGGAGTACGAGCAGTACTTC. Together with reference TRBV5-1 and TRBJ2-7, the CDR3 gives the full variable domain: KAGVTQTPRYLIKTRGQQVTLSCSPISGHRSVSWYQQTPGQGLQFLFEYFSETQRNKGNFPGRFSGRQFSNSRSEMNVSTLELGDSALYLCASSLGLEYEQYFGPGTRLTVT.

CDR3: CASSNLRESTDTQYF. CDR3 nucleotides: TGTGCCAGCAGCAATCTTAGGGAGAGCACAGATACGCAGTATTTT. The chain uses TRBV21-1 and TRBJ2-3; the table's D gene call, TRBD2, was not cross checked with the DNA. TRBV21-1 represents a pseudogene. The CDR3 spans 15 residues.

This chain links TRBV4-2 with TRBJ1-5; no clear D gene. Trimming left V 1 base short and J 3 bases short, with 10 bases between. This CDR3 spans 15 amino acids. The germline gives CDR1 LGHNA, CDR2 YNFKEQ. CDR3 coding DNA: TGTGCCAGCAGCCAAGTTGTCAGTTTCAATCAGCCCCAGCATTTT. Translated: CASSQVVSFNQPQHF.

V and J are TRBV11-2 and TRBJ2-1, with a tentative D call TRBD2 (6 bases). The length of the CDR3 is 15 residues. Trimming removed 4 bases from V and 7 bases from J, with 17 bases in between. CDR1 and CDR2 from the germline V gene are SGHAT and FQNNGV. The CDR3 loop is CASSSLGGVGNEQFF. The DNA for the CDR3 is TGTGCCAGCAGCTCCTTGGGCGGGGTTGGGAATGAGCAGTTCTTC.

The chain employs TRBV11-2 and TRBJ2-7; 7 positions agree with TRBD2. CDR3 length: 15 amino acids. Germline-derived CDR1 and CDR2 are SGHAT and FQNNGV. The V segment lost 2 bases and the J segment 3 bases; nucleotides outside the gene matches: 7. This CDR3 reads CASSLTRGEVYEQYF. The CDR3 bases are TGTGCCAGCAGCTTAACTCGGGGGGAGGTCTACGAGCAGTACTTC.

V usage is TRBV10-3 and J usage is TRBJ1-1, with 7 bases that match TRBD1. The CDR3 is 21 amino acids. V was clipped by 2 bases and J by 1 base; unmatched bases: 22. Germline V gene lookup returns CDR1 ENHRY and CDR2 SYGVKD. Written as DNA, the CDR3 is TGTGCCATCAGTGAGGGACAGGTGGAGGGGCTACGTTCGTGGACGAACACTGAAGCTTTCTTT. This codes for CAISEGQVEGLRSWTNTEAFF.

The gene calls are TRBV5-1 and TRBJ1-2; TRBD1 matches 7 bases. The CDR3 length is 17 residues. The V and J ends lost 2 bases and 4 bases, in that order; junction bases with no gene match: 14. Germline V gives CDR1 SGHRS, CDR2 YFSETQ. The CDR3 DNA reads TGCGCCAGCAGCTTAGGGACAGCCTCAACGACGGGCTATGGCTACACCTTC. It specifies CASSLGTASTTGYGYTF.

The sample holds a few counts of this clone. The chain joins TRBV5-1 to TRBJ1-4; TRBD1 agrees at 7 bases. The CDR3 has 15 amino acids. V shed 3 bases, J shed 0 bases, and the junction held 2 bases outside the gene matches. Germline V gives CDR1 SGHRS, CDR2 YFSETQ. Written as DNA, the CDR3 is TGCGCCAGCAGCTCGGGGACAGCAACTAATGAAAAACTGTTTTTT. It translates to CASSSGTATNEKLFF. Complete variable domain (other parts from reference TRBV5-1 and TRBJ1-4): KAGVTQTPRYLIKTRGQQVTLSCSPISGHRSVSWYQQTPGQGLQFLFEYFSETQRNKGNFPGRFSGRQFSNSRSEMNVSTLELGDSALYLCASSSGTATNEKLFFGSGTQLSVL.

This rearrangement joins TRBV11-3 to TRBJ1-2; the D is unclear. CDR1 SGHNT and CDR2 YENEEA come from the germline V gene. Trimming stripped 5 bases from V and 4 bases from J, with 11 bases between. The CDR3 sequence is 13 residues long. CDR3 bases: TGTGCCAGCAGCCGAAACATCCTCTATGGCTACACCTTC. Translating it yields CASSRNILYGYTF.

J is TRBJ2-3 and V is TRBV7-3; 7 bases are a match to TRBD2. V shed 5 bases and J 6 bases; nucleotides not matched to a gene: 17. The CDR3 covers 17 residues. CDR1 is SGHTA and CDR2 is FQGTGA in the germline V gene. The CDR3 sequence: CASSQFPRGSSGDTQYF. CDR3 nucleotide sequence: TGTGCCAGCAGCCAATTTCCGCGGGGGAGCTCTGGGGATACGCAGTATTTT.

CDR3 sequence: CASSLFGGRVYNEQFF. The CDR3 DNA sequence: TGCGCCAGCAGCTTGTTCGGCGGGAGGGTATACAATGAGCAGTTCTTC. The rearrangement links TRBV5-1 to TRBJ2-1; 9 nucleotides align to TRBD2. The germline V gene has CDR1 SGHRS and CDR2 YFSETQ. Trimming took 1 base from V and 4 from J; bases not matched to a gene: 6. CDR3 length: 16 amino acids.

The J gene is TRBJ2-7, the V gene TRBV14; a weak D match, TRBD2 (5 bases). The CDR3 runs 15 residues. Germline-derived CDR1 and CDR2 are SGHDN and FVKESK. Trimming removed 1 base at V and 4 bases at J, with 14 bases between. The DNA for the CDR3 is TGTGCCAGCAGCCAAGGTGCGAGGGTTTGGTACGAGCAGTACTTC. Amino acids: CASSQGARVWYEQYF.